This T cell receptor (beta chain) stems from a study of STAT5B mutations in CD4+ large granular lymphocyte leukemia. Clones were sequenced by immunoSEQ multiplex PCR, and TCRdb holds only the in-frame ones, with some missing. The sample has approximately 35,000 clones, around 76% seen once. The CDR3 has 14 amino acids. Germline CDR1 SEHNR, CDR2 FQNEAQ (reference sequence). V dropped 5 bases and J dropped 3; count of bases not matched to a gene: 4. The chain is built from TRBV7-9 and TRBJ1-1; 9 bases are a match to TRBD1. The source is a human donor in good health. Material for sequencing was CD4+ T cells from blood buffy coats. CDR3 in amino acids: CASSAGQGHTEAFF. The CDR3 nucleotides read TGTGCCAGCAGCGCGGGACAGGGTCACACTGAAGCTTTCTTT. The whole variable domain, remainder taken from reference TRBV7-9 and TRBJ1-1, is DTGVSQNPRHKITKRGQNVTFRCDPISEHNRLYWYRQTLGQGPEFLTYFQNEAQLEKSRLLSDRFSAERPKGSFSTLEIQRTEQGDSAMYLCASSAGQGHTEAFFGQGTRLTVV.